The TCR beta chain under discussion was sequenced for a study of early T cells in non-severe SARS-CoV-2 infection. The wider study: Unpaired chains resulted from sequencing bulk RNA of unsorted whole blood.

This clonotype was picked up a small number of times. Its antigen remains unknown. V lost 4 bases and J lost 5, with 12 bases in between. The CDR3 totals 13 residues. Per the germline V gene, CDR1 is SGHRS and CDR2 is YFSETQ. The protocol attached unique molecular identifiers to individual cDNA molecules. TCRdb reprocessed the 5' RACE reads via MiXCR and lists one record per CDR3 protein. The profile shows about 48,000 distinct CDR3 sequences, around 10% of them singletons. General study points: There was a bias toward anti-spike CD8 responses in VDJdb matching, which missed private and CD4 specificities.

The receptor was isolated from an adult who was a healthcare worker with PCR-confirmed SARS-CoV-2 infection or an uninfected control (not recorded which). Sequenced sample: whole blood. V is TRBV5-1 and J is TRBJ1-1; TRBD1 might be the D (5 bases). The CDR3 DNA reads TGCGCCAGCAGCACCGGGACGGAGACTGAAGCTTTCTTT. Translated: CASSTGTETEAFF.